The 22 T cell receptor beta chains listed next were all sequenced from one sample in a study of cytotoxic CD8 clonotypes in ibrutinib-treated CLL. Only in-frame clones appear in the TCRdb table, and some are missing; sequencing was by immunoSEQ multiplex PCR. In the table there are tens of thousands of clones, roughly 50% of which are singletons. The material was PBMCs, obtained before ibrutinib treatment. Every receptor here comes from a human donor with chronic lymphocytic leukemia.

This clone was seen only a few times. The chain links TRBV12-2 to TRBJ2-7; the table names TRBD1, a call not compared with the DNA. TRBV12-2 is shown as a pseudogene. The CDR3 is 14 residues long. CDR3 coding DNA: TGTGCAAGTCGCTTAGTTCCCAGAACCTACGAGCAGTACTTC. Its translation: CASRLVPRTYEQYF.

The chain joins TRBV15 to TRBJ2-2, with a tentative D call TRBD2 (5 bases). The germline V gene has CDR1 LNHNV and CDR2 YYDKDF (reference sequence). Trimming took off 0 bases at V and 4 bases at J, with 9 bases between the two ends. The CDR3 covers 15 residues. The CDR3 DNA reads TGTGCCACCAGCAGAGATCCGGGGATCACCGGGGAGCTGTTTTTT. Translated, it gives CATSRDPGITGELFF.

The V and J genes are TRBV6-6 and TRBJ1-4, with D possibly matching TRBD1 (5 bases). Looked up from germline, CDR1 is MNHNY and CDR2 is SVGAGI (reference sequence). V lost 0 bases and J 8 bases, leaving 10 bases between the germline ends. CDR3 length equals 14 residues. For the CDR3, the DNA is TGTGCCAGCAGTTACTCAACCCGGGGGGAAAAACTGTTTTTT. It specifies CASSYSTRGEKLFF.

In this sample, this clone turned up a few times. The CDR3 nucleotides are TGTGCCAGCTCACCACGGGGCACGAATAATTCACCCCTCCACTTT. Amino acid sequence: CASSPRGTNNSPLHF. V gene TRBV18 combines with J gene TRBJ1-6; D possibly corresponds to TRBD1 (5 bases). CDR1 is KGHSH and CDR2 is LQKENI in the germline V gene. V was trimmed by 1 base and J by 5 bases, leaving 9 bases between them. This CDR3 has 15 residues.

The genes are TRBV6-1 and TRBJ2-1, with TRBD2 matching 12 bases. This CDR3 has 15 residues. V lost 7 bases, J lost 6 bases, and 7 bases stayed unmatched. The V gene's germline CDR1 is MNHNS and CDR2 SASEGT. CDR3 coding DNA: TGTGCCAGCATTATGACTAGCGGGGGCCTCAATGAGCAGTTCTTC. It specifies CASIMTSGGLNEQFF.

The J gene is TRBJ1-6, the V gene TRBV5-6; D might be TRBD1 (5 bases). The germline gives CDR1 SGHDT, CDR2 YYEEEE. The CDR3 sequence is 15 residues long. Trimming removed 2 bases from V and 0 bases from J, with 6 bases in between. The DNA for the CDR3 is TGTGCCAGCAGCTTAGACAGCTCCTATAATTCACCCCTCCACTTT. This translates into CASSLDSSYNSPLHF.

The sample holds one count of this clone. This chain links TRBV5-1 with TRBJ2-2, with D unresolved. V was shortened by 1 base and J by 6 bases, with 16 bases between the two germline ends. The germline gives CDR1 SGHRS, CDR2 YFSETQ. This CDR3 has 16 residues. The CDR3 loop is CASSLNGIASAGELFF. CDR3 DNA sequence: TGCGCCAGCAGCTTGAATGGGATCGCATCTGCCGGGGAGCTGTTTTTT.

This clone turned up a few times. This chain links TRBV29-1 with TRBJ2-1; the match to TRBD2 covers 8 bases. The CDR3 is 13 amino acids. V lost 4 bases, J lost 9 bases, and 8 bases stayed unmatched. Germline lookup yields CDR1 SQVTM and CDR2 ANQGSEA. CDR3 residues: CSVGPGGPGEQFF. DNA for the CDR3: TGCAGCGTTGGGCCGGGGGGGCCCGGTGAGCAGTTCTTC.

This chain links TRBV19 with TRBJ2-1, with a weak D call TRBD2 (5 bases). V was shortened by 6 bases and J by 6 bases, with 21 bases between the two germline ends. The CDR3 loop spans 16 amino acids. In germline, CDR1 is LNHDA, CDR2 SQIVND (reference sequence). The CDR3 sequence is CASRLQAQEGGNEQFF. The CDR3 DNA reads as TGTGCCAGTAGGCTCCAGGCCCAGGAAGGAGGCAATGAGCAGTTCTTC.

The gene calls are TRBV15 and TRBJ1-2; D is perhaps TRBD1 (5 bases). Germline assignment: CDR1 LNHNV and CDR2 YYDKDF (reference sequence). CDR3 length equals 15 residues. V was trimmed by 0 bases and J by 8 bases, leaving 16 bases between them. The chain's CDR3 is CATSRDRRGSEGYTF. The CDR3 nucleotides are TGTGCCACCAGCAGAGATCGGAGGGGATCAGAGGGCTACACCTTC.

This clone was seen only a few times. The chain links TRBV18 to TRBJ2-1; 9 bases match TRBD2. CDR3 length: 14 residues. Germline values: CDR1 KGHSH, CDR2 LQKENI. J gave up 12 bases and V 3 bases, and 9 bases lay outside the gene matches. The CDR3 spells CASSPASGVVVQFF. CDR3 DNA sequence: TGTGCCAGCTCACCGGCTAGCGGGGTGGTTGTGCAGTTCTTC.

The CDR3, as DNA: TGTGCCAGCAGCCATGACAGGGGGGATGAAAAACTGTTTTTT. Its protein product is CASSHDRGDEKLFF. The chain employs TRBV6-6 and TRBJ1-4, with TRBD1 identical over 9 bases. The CDR3 runs to 14 residues. CDR1 is MNHNY, CDR2 SVGAGI, per germline (reference sequence). The V gene end was trimmed by 6 bases and the J gene end by 6 bases; junction bases not matched to a gene: 5.

The J gene is TRBJ1-3, the V gene TRBV5-1, with 8 bases that match TRBD1. This CDR3 comprises 17 residues. Trimming removed 4 bases from V and 3 bases from J; junction bases left unmatched: 12. Germline V gene sequence: CDR1 SGHRS, CDR2 YFSETQ. The CDR3 DNA follows: TGCGCCAGCAGCCCGGGTGGGACAGGACGTTTTGGAAACACCATATATTTT. This gives the protein CASSPGGTGRFGNTIYF.

In its sample, this clone was seen a few times. The chain links TRBV18 to TRBJ1-2; 11 bases match TRBD1. Trimming removed 4 bases from V and 3 bases from J; junction bases left unmatched: 4. Germline-derived CDR1 and CDR2 are KGHSH and LQKENI. CDR3 size: 15 residues. The DNA of the CDR3 is TGTGCCAGCTCACGCCGGGACAGGGGGGACTATGGCTACACCTTC. This codes for CASSRRDRGDYGYTF.

The CDR3 DNA is TGTGCCAGCAGCTGGGACAGGGTCAGCGAAAAACTGTTTTTT. This gives the protein CASSWDRVSEKLFF. V usage is TRBV7-2 and J usage is TRBJ1-4, with 9 bases that match TRBD1. Germline V lookup: CDR1 SGHTA, CDR2 FQGNSA. The CDR3 sequence is 14 residues long. Losses at the gene ends were 4 bases for V and 8 bases for J; bases not matched to a gene: 5.

The chain joins TRBV7-2 to TRBJ1-5, with D uncertain. This CDR3 is 13 amino acids long. Trimming took off 5 bases at V and 9 bases at J, with 14 bases between the two ends. Germline V gives CDR1 SGHTA, CDR2 FQGNSA. The CDR3 nucleotides read TGTGCCAGCAGCCCGGCCAAGTTTCCGCCCCAGCATTTT. Encoded protein: CASSPAKFPPQHF.

This clone has more than one count but fewer than ten. V is TRBV6-5 and J is TRBJ1-1; tentative D call: TRBD1 (6 bases). The germline V and J ends were trimmed by 4 bases and 2 bases, with 8 bases remaining between them. The germline V gene has CDR1 MNHEY and CDR2 SVGAGI. This CDR3 contains 13 residues. CDR3 DNA sequence: TGTGCCAGCAGTTGGGACACAAACACTGAAGCTTTCTTT. It specifies CASSWDTNTEAFF.

The rearrangement uses TRBV27 and TRBJ1-5; D ambiguous. The germline V gene encodes CDR1 MNHEY and CDR2 SMNVEV (reference sequence). The CDR3 totals 13 residues. Trimming cost V 6 bases and J 8 bases, with 14 bases left between them. CDR3 nucleotide sequence: TGTGCCAGCAGCCCACGGGCAATAGAGCCCCAGCATTTT. It specifies CASSPRAIEPQHF.

This clone was found a few times. V and J are TRBV4-2 and TRBJ1-2; weak D call: TRBD1 (6 bases). Germline V lookup: CDR1 LGHNA, CDR2 YNFKEQ. The CDR3 contains 15 residues. With 1 base removed from V and 6 bases from J, the gap between germline ends came to 15 bases. Here the CDR3 reads CASSQGAGAVDGYTF. CDR3 DNA sequence: TGTGCCAGCAGCCAAGGTGCGGGGGCTGTCGATGGCTACACCTTC.

J is TRBJ1-2 and V is TRBV9; 9 bases match TRBD1. Germline CDR1 and CDR2: SGDLS and YYNGEE. The length of the CDR3 is 16 residues. The J segment lost 4 bases and the V segment lost 2 bases, leaving 9 bases of the junction unmatched. The CDR3 loop is CASSVGTGSPLYGYTF. CDR3 bases: TGTGCCAGCAGCGTGGGGACAGGGAGCCCCCTCTATGGCTACACCTTC.

The chain couples TRBV27 to TRBJ1-4, with D unresolved. Trimming took off 0 bases at V and 1 base at J, with 12 bases between the two ends. CDR1 is MNHEY and CDR2 is SMNVEV in the germline V gene (reference sequence). CDR3 size: 17 residues. CDR3 DNA sequence: TGTGCCAGCAGTTTATCGTACAGCCGTAGAACTAATGAAAAACTGTTTTTT. Translating gives CASSLSYSRRTNEKLFF. Full variable domain (remainder filled in from reference TRBV27 and TRBJ1-4): EAQVTQNPRYLITVTGKKLTVTCSQNMNHEYMSWYRQDPGLGLRQIYYSMNVEVTDKGDVPEGYKVSRKEKRNFPLILESPSPNQTSLYFCASSLSYSRRTNEKLFFGSGTQLSVL.

This clone was picked up a small number of times. The gene calls are TRBV4-1 and TRBJ1-5; 7 bases map to TRBD1. Unmatched junction bases numbered 8, after V lost 4 bases and J lost 5 bases. CDR3 length equals 15 residues. Germline V gives CDR1 MGHRA, CDR2 YSYEKL. The CDR3 reads CASSRTGQLDQPQHF. CDR3 DNA sequence: TGCGCCAGCAGCCGAACGGGACAGTTGGATCAGCCCCAGCATTTT.